The sequence of this T cell receptor beta chain was determined in a study of blood T cell repertoires in COVID-19. For the study at large: COVID-19 samples from acute and convalescent phases originated in the United States, Italy and Spain.

Individuals aged 18 to 89 years were recruited from about two dozen US areas. Clinical history as reported by participants underpinned cohort assignment. This clone was seen a handful of times. Additional DNA sequences in this sample encode the identical CDR3. This CDR3 has 10 amino acids. The germline gives CDR1 MDHEN, CDR2 SYDVKM. The junction had 1 base not matched to a gene; V was cut back by 5 bases and J by 11 bases. Repertoires were generated with immunoSEQ multiplex PCR, while TCRdb's copy carries only in-frame clones and drops some. The sample has about 200,000 clones, approximately 80% seen once; the top ten hold about 7.7%.

The receptor was derived from a woman between 35 and 50 years old with acute COVID-19. The sequencing input was PBMCs or T cells enriched from blood (not recorded which). This rearrangement joins TRBV28 to TRBJ1-2; TRBD1 matches at 8 bases. CDR3 in DNA: TGTGCCAGCAGTCACAGGGGGTACACCTTC. It yields the protein CASSHRGYTF.